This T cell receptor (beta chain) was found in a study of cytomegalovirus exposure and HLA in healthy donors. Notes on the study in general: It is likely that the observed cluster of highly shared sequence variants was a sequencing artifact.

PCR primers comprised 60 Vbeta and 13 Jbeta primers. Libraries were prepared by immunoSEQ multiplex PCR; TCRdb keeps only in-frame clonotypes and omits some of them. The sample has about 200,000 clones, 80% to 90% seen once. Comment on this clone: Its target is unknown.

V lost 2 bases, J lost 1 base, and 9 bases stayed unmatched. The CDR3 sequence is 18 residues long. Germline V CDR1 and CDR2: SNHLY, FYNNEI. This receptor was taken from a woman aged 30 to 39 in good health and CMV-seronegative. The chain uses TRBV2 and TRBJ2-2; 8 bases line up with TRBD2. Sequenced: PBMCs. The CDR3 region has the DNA TGTGCCAGCAGTGAAAAGGGGCTAGCGGGCCTGAACACCGGGGAGCTGTTTTTT. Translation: CASSEKGLAGLNTGELFF.